The TCR beta chain described here comes from a study of blood T cell repertoires in COVID-19 (TCRdb year 2020). Looking at the study overall: Samples covering the acute and convalescent phases of COVID-19 were provided by collaborators in the United States, Italy and Spain. The material from the prospective study consisted of cDNA or gDNA derived from T cells, B-cell-depleted T cells, or PBMCs. The dataset comprised deeply sampled blood TCRbeta repertoires from subjects exposed to, actively infected with, or recovered from COVID-19. The repertoires were released in a freely available public database meant as a resource for research on the immune response to SARS-CoV-2. The samples were drawn from the first 160 participants of the ongoing ImmuneRACE study and from 1,254 subjects provided by 6 global collaborators. Nearly every sample came with metadata listing a de-identified subject ID, COVID-19 status, age in years and sex. Where HLA class I and class II types were available, the types were taken from metadata supplied by the sample provider, not from assay-based typing.

On this clone: Its cognate antigen has yet to be identified. The input lacks base qualities; no much larger clone sits a single base away.

TCRbeta CDR3 regions were amplified from genomic DNA using the immunoSEQ Assay, a bias-controlled multiplex PCR. Per the source publication's procedure: Nucleated cell counts per sample were estimated from amplification of reference gene primers within the assay. Sequence reads were collapsed and filtered to measure the absolute abundance of every unique TCRbeta CDR3 rearrangement. For each sample, productive Simpson clonality was calculated by taking the square root of Simpson's diversity index across productive rearrangements. In TCRdb, the immuneACCESS table is reduced to in-frame sequences with V and J assigned. These tables do not hold every clone; where another copy was compared, an unresolved V gene accounts for under half, and the others remain unexplained. V and J calls and clone size come straight from that table; D and trimming were deduced from the DNA. Within this sample are some 100,000 clones, with 90% of them counted one time only. Roughly 5% of the sample goes to the ten largest clones.

Each collaborating institution followed its own protocols to collect whole blood in K2EDTA tubes. For TCRbeta analysis, collaborators shipped samples in one of three forms: frozen whole blood, isolated PBMCs, or DNA extracted from either of those sample types. Taken from the germline V gene, the CDR1 and CDR2 loops are KGHSH and LQKENI. The CDR3, from cysteine to phenylalanine, totals 13 residues. CDR3 DNA only is kept here, 39 bases in frame from base 1. The V end gives up 5 bases and the J end 4 bases, leaving 1 base in the junction not matched to a gene. Study-level results and caveats: How much clinical and demographic metadata was included differed by source and by participant, and the metadata was provided uncurated.

The sequence is built from TRBV18 and TRBJ2-5, with 10 bases aligning to TRBD2. The sequence was obtained from a man over 45 with acute or convalescent COVID-19. Sequencing was carried out using peripheral blood. The sequence in DNA is TGTGCCAGCTCAAGGACTAGCGGAGAGACCCAGTACTTC. Translation gives CASSRTSGETQYF. Reference TRBV18 and TRBJ2-5 proteins supply the regions before and after the CDR3; the full variable domain is: NAGVMQNPRHLVRRRGQEARLRCSPMKGHSHVYWYRQLPEEGLKFMVYLQKENIIDESGMPKERFSAEFPKEGPSILRIQQVVRGDSAAYFCASSRTSGETQYFGPGTRLLVL.